Each of the 31 T cell receptor beta chains below was sequenced from the same sample in a study of tumor-infiltrating lymphocytes in primary liver carcinoma. Total RNA amounting to 500 ng was the source from which TCR beta cDNA was made with a constant-region primer. Three nested multiplex PCR rounds, a slightly modified ARM-PCR method, built the TCR beta libraries. The first two PCR rounds used TRBV1-TRBV30 forward primers with a C-beta reverse primer, about 10 cycles each. One entry per CDR3 protein results from TCRdb running MiXCR on the multiplex PCR reads. The data hold almost 200,000 distinct CDR3 sequences, with about 65% observed a single time. RNA was extracted from whole blood without cell sorting, alongside germline DNA. Sequenced input: peripheral blood. The receptor source for this set is a woman aged 55-70 years with primary liver carcinoma and hepatitis B virus infection.

This clonotype was recorded once. One end of the junction does not line up with germline, which may come from a read error. The CDR3 sequence: CPSSPTVQETQYF. DNA for the CDR3: TGTCCCAGCAGCCCGACAGTACAAGAGACCCAGTACTTC. The chain uses TRBV7-3 and TRBJ2-5, with D perhaps TRBD1 (5 bases). Germline V gene sequence: CDR1 SGHTA, CDR2 FQGTGA. This CDR3 is built from 13 residues.

As regards this clonotype: Because it lacks the conserved phenylalanine or tryptophan at the end, this CDR3 is likely a read error. The chain couples TRBV7-9 to TRBJ1-1; possible D gene TRBD1, 5 bases. Germline V gives CDR1 SEHNR, CDR2 FQNEAQ (reference sequence). The CDR3 sequence is 14 residues long. Between the trimmed V and J ends, which lost 5 bases and 0 bases, there was a span of 10 bases. CDR3 sequence: CASSLGGVNTEAFL. Here the CDR3 DNA reads TGTGCCAGCAGCCTCGGGGGGGTGAACACTGAAGCTTTCCTT.

J is TRBJ2-3 and V is TRBV29-1; 13 positions agree with TRBD2. Trimming removed 6 bases from V and 0 bases from J; junction bases left unmatched: 18. Germline values: CDR1 SQVTM, CDR2 ANQGSEA. There are 20 residues in the CDR3. CDR3 in amino acids: CSVPGTSGISAYWSTDTQYF. The CDR3 region has the DNA TGCAGCGTCCCCGGGACTAGCGGGATCTCCGCTTACTGGAGCACAGATACGCAGTATTTT.

To note about this clonotype: It may be a read error: a sequence one base away is much more abundant. The chain couples TRBV5-4 to TRBJ2-3; D not resolved. The CDR3 consists of 15 residues. Germline values: CDR1 SGHNT, CDR2 YYREEE (reference sequence). The CDR3, as DNA: TGTGCCAGCAGCTTGGGATCGCAAAAGGCAGATACGCACTATTTT. This encodes CASSLGSQKADTHYF.

Of note for this clonotype: A much larger clone differs by one base, so this may be a read error. The chain links TRBV5-1 to TRBJ2-7; 7 bases match TRBD2. Germline values: CDR1 SGHRS, CDR2 YFSETQ. The CDR3 is 20 residues long. V shed 4 bases, J shed 2 bases, and the junction held 24 bases outside the gene matches. CDR3 residues: CASSLSSWAGGRDPPYEQYF. In DNA form, the CDR3 reads TGCGCCAGCAGCCTAAGTAGCTGGGCTGGCGGGAGAGACCCACCCTACGAGCAGTACTTC.

Comment on this clonotype: Its ends do not fully match the called genes, so a read error is possible. The rearrangement uses TRBV11-2 and TRBJ2-2, with 7 bases matching TRBD2. This CDR3 is 16 amino acids long. The germline CDR1 and CDR2 sequences are SGHAT and FQNNGV. The DNA for the CDR3 is TGTGCCATCAGCTTAGAAGCGCGGGAGAACACTGGGGAGCTGTTTTTT. It yields the protein CAISLEARENTGELFF. Based on the CDR3 plus reference TRBV11-2 and TRBJ2-2, the full variable domain is EAGVAQSPRYKIIEKRQSVAFWCNPISGHATLYWYQQILGQGPKLLIQFQNNGVVDDSQLPKDRFSAERLKGVDSTLKIQPAKLEDSAVYLCAISLEARENTGELFFGEGSRLTVL.

This clonotype was seen a few times. This could be a read error, since a much larger clone is one nucleotide away. The genes are TRBV29-1 and TRBJ2-7; D perhaps matches TRBD2 (6 bases). The germline V and J ends were trimmed by 6 bases and 2 bases, with 23 bases remaining between them. Germline CDR1 SQVTM, CDR2 ANQGSEA. The CDR3 runs to 16 residues. CDR3 amino acids: CSVTPTSRTPPYEQYF. Written as DNA, the CDR3 is TGCAGCGTCACCCCCACTAGCAGAACTCCACCCTACGAGCAGTACTTC.

The chain carries TRBV29-1 and TRBJ2-3; D may correspond to TRBD1 or TRBD2 (7 bases each). This CDR3 contains 16 residues. Between the trimmed V and J ends, which lost 4 bases and 0 bases, there was a span of 17 bases. Germline lookup yields CDR1 SQVTM and CDR2 ANQGSEA. The CDR3 DNA follows: TGCAGCGTTGTAGGGCCAGGGGGGGCTAGCACAGATACGCAGTATTTT. This sequence encodes CSVVGPGGASTDTQYF.

To note about this clonotype: The junction shows a germline mismatch at one end, possibly a read error. CDR3 region: CASSLRTGGSYEQCF. CDR3 DNA: TGTGCCAGCAGTTTAAGGACAGGTGGAAGCTACGAGCAGTGCTTC. The chain carries TRBV11-1 and TRBJ2-7; 7 bases are a match to TRBD1. The germline gives CDR1 SGHAT, CDR2 FQDESV (reference sequence). CDR3 length: 15 residues.

This clonotype came up a few times. This chain links TRBV30 with TRBJ2-2, with unresolved D. Trimming took 7 bases from V and 0 from J, leaving 12 bases between them. The CDR3 is 14 amino acids. Germline CDR1 GTSNPN, CDR2 SVGIG (reference sequence). The CDR3 is CAFADFANTGELFF. The CDR3 bases are TGTGCCTTTGCAGACTTCGCGAACACCGGGGAGCTGTTTTTT.

About this clonotype itself: A much more abundant neighbour one base away suggests this may be a read error. The chain carries TRBV28 and TRBJ2-1, with 7 bases lining up with TRBD2. The CDR3 runs 15 residues. Germline V CDR1 and CDR2: MDHEN, SYDVKM. The CDR3 DNA reads TGTGGACTGACAACTTGGACTGGCGGGAGTAATGAGCAGTTCTTC. This gives the protein CGLTTWTGGSNEQFF. The whole variable domain, filled in from reference TRBV28 and TRBJ2-1, reads DVKVTQSSRYLVKRTGEKVFLECVQDMDHENMFWYRQDPGLGLRLIYFSYDVKMKEKGDIPEGYSVSREKKERFSLILESASTNQTSMYLCGLTTWTGGSNEQFFGPGTRLTVL.

This chain joins TRBV6-4 and TRBJ1-2; perhaps TRBD1 as D (5 bases). Germline V gene data show CDR1 as MRHNA and CDR2 as SNTAGT. Trimming took 0 bases from V and 7 from J, leaving 9 bases between them. The CDR3 spans 13 residues. The CDR3 protein is CASSDSVGTGYTF. The CDR3 nucleotides are TGTGCCAGCAGTGACTCAGTAGGGACTGGCTACACCTTC.

As concerns this clonotype: Mismatch with germline at one junction end may stem from a read error. The chain recombines TRBV11-3 with TRBJ2-1, with TRBD2 matching over 11 bases. The CDR3 consists of 16 residues. Per germline, CDR1 SGHNT and CDR2 YENEEA. CDR3 amino acids: CANSLDLAGGGSEQVF. The DNA of the CDR3 is TGTGCCAACAGCTTAGATCTAGCGGGAGGTGGAAGTGAGCAGGTCTTC.

Concerning this clonotype itself: One junction end disagrees with the germline gene, perhaps due to a read error. The chain employs TRBV11-2 and TRBJ2-1; TRBD2 aligns across 8 bases. CDR3 length: 15 amino acids. The germline gives CDR1 SGHAT, CDR2 FQNNGV. CDR3 bases: TGTGCCAGCAGCTTAGGGGGACTAGATTCCAATGAGCTGTTCTTC. Its protein product is CASSLGGLDSNELFF.

The chain carries TRBV5-1 and TRBJ2-3; possible D gene TRBD1, 5 bases. Germline values: CDR1 SGHRS, CDR2 YFSETQ. Between the trimmed V and J ends, which lost 6 bases and 2 bases, there was a span of 10 bases. The CDR3 runs to 13 residues. The DNA for the CDR3 is TGCGCCAGCAATAGGGGTGTCACAGATACGCAGTATTTT. It translates to CASNRGVTDTQYF.

Ten or more counts support this clonotype. CDR3 region: CASSYRVEQFF. CDR3 sequence (DNA): TGTGCCAGCAGTTACCGGGTTGAGCAGTTCTTC. The chain is built from TRBV6-6 and TRBJ2-1; D is undetermined. The CDR3 extends over 11 amino acids. V lost 2 bases and J 9 bases, leaving 5 bases between the germline ends. In germline, CDR1 is MNHNY, CDR2 SVGAGI (reference sequence).

About this clonotype itself: The CDR3 end shows no conserved phenylalanine or tryptophan, and so a read error is likely. The rearrangement uses TRBV11-2 and TRBJ2-5; D unresolved. Germline-derived CDR1 and CDR2 are SGHAT and FQNNGV. The CDR3 contains 13 residues. The CDR3 loop is CASSLGSKGTQYL. The CDR3 DNA reads TGTGCCAGCAGTTTAGGATCCAAGGGGACCCAGTACTTA.

Points on this clonotype: The junction shows a germline mismatch at one end, possibly a read error. This chain links TRBV11-2 with TRBJ2-5, with D possibly being TRBD2 (6 bases). Germline assignment: CDR1 SGHAT and CDR2 FQNNGV. The CDR3 has 14 residues. The CDR3 DNA reads TGTGCCAGCAGCTCGACTAGGGGAGAGGCGACCCGGTACTTC. Encoded protein: CASSSTRGEATRYF.

As regards this clonotype: A much larger clone lies one base from this, so it may be a read error. The chain carries TRBV6-5 and TRBJ1-2; D may be TRBD1 (5 bases). The CDR3 spans 13 residues. From germline, CDR1 is MNHEY and CDR2 SVGAGI. Trimming shortened V by 6 bases and J by 7 bases, and 15 bases separated the two germline ends. CDR3 in DNA: TGTGCCAGCAGACCGGCAGGGTTTCTTGGCTACACCTTC. Protein: CASRPAGFLGYTF.

The sample holds one count of this clonotype. V usage is TRBV11-2 and J usage is TRBJ2-7; D may be TRBD1 or TRBD2 (6 bases each). CDR1 and CDR2 from the germline V gene are SGHAT and FQNNGV. The CDR3 is made up of 16 amino acids. The CDR3 region is CPISLGFGGRLGEQYF. CDR3 sequence (DNA): TGTCCCATCAGCTTAGGGTTCGGGGGCCGTCTAGGCGAGCAGTACTTC.

J is TRBJ2-2 and V is TRBV12-3 or TRBV12-4, with 11 bases identical to TRBD2. The V and J ends lost 5 bases and 9 bases, in that order; junction bases with no gene match: 14. CDR3 size: 17 residues. DNA of the CDR3: TGTGCCAGCAGTCTTGTACTAGCGGGGGCCGCAGGCAGGGAGCTGTTTTTT. It codes for CASSLVLAGAAGRELFF.

On this clonotype: Just one base apart from a much larger clone, this may be a read error. The chain joins TRBV13 to TRBJ2-1; perhaps TRBD2 as D (7 bases). This CDR3 has 16 residues. CDR1 is PRHDT, CDR2 FYEKMQ, per germline (reference sequence). The CDR3 nucleotides are TGTGCCAGCAGCTTATGGGGGCTAGCGGCTAACAATGAGCAGTCCTTC. Translating gives CASSLWGLAANNEQSF.

The V and J genes are TRBV28 and TRBJ1-3; 8 bases line up with TRBD1. The germline gives CDR1 MDHEN, CDR2 SYDVKM. V shed 3 bases, J shed 4 bases, and the junction held 11 bases outside the gene matches. CDR3 length: 17 amino acids. CDR3: CASSFQGAKSSGNTIYF. The CDR3 nucleotides are TGTGCCAGCAGTTTCCAGGGGGCAAAATCCTCAGGAAACACCATATATTTT.

With respect to this clonotype: A junction end diverges from the germline sequence, so it may reflect a read error. The chain couples TRBV10-3 to TRBJ2-3; the D is unclear. The germline V gene encodes CDR1 ENHRY and CDR2 SYGVKD. There are 13 residues in the CDR3. The CDR3 loop is CAIGELRTDTQYF. In DNA form, the CDR3 reads TGTGCCATCGGTGAGCTCCGCACAGATACGCAGTATTTT.

The chain combines TRBV6-5 with TRBJ1-1; tentatively, D is TRBD1 (6 bases). Germline CDR1 MNHEY, CDR2 SVGAGI. This CDR3 is built from 14 residues. Trimming took off 6 bases at V and 0 bases at J, with 11 bases between the two ends. In DNA form, the CDR3 reads TGTGCCAGCAGCCGCGGACAGATGAACACTGAAGCTTTCTTT. It codes for CASSRGQMNTEAFF.

This clonotype was picked up a small number of times. V and J are TRBV13 and TRBJ1-3; no firm D call. Trimming left V 5 bases short and J 4 bases short, with 18 bases between. CDR1 is PRHDT and CDR2 is FYEKMQ in the germline V gene (reference sequence). This CDR3 contains 16 residues. The CDR3 is CASSPSGRMGGNTIYF. The CDR3 nucleotides read TGTGCCAGCAGCCCGTCGGGGAGGATGGGAGGAAACACCATATATTTT.

This clonotype was recorded at least ten times. The CDR3, as DNA: TGTGCCAGCAGTTATCCTAGCGGGAGGGCCAAGGGGGAGCTGTTTTTT. It encodes CASSYPSGRAKGELFF. V and J are TRBV6-2 or TRBV6-3 and TRBJ2-2, with 12 bases fitting TRBD2. Germline-derived CDR1 and CDR2 are MNHEY and SVGEGT. The CDR3 length is 16 residues. V trimming: 3 bases; J trimming: 8 bases; junction bases outside the gene matches: 7.

The chain is built from TRBV4-1 and TRBJ1-2, with 8 nucleotides matching TRBD1. The length of the CDR3 is 16 residues. The V gene's germline CDR1 is MGHRA and CDR2 YSYEKL. V was pared by 1 base and J by 5 bases, with 9 bases of the junction left unmatched. CDR3 nucleotide sequence: TGCGCCAGCAGCCAAGTTGGGACAGGCAAGCCTTATGGCTACACCTTC. This gives the protein CASSQVGTGKPYGYTF.

V and J are TRBV18 and TRBJ2-1; D perhaps matches TRBD1 (5 bases). Germline V gene sequence: CDR1 KGHSH, CDR2 LQKENI. The CDR3 is made up of 14 amino acids. Trimming removed 3 bases at V and 6 bases at J, with 12 bases between. The CDR3 is CASSPTRTINEQFF. The CDR3 coding sequence is TGTGCCAGCTCACCGACGAGGACAATCAATGAGCAGTTCTTC. The full variable domain, its missing parts supplied by reference TRBV18 and TRBJ2-1, is NAGVMQNPRHLVRRRGQEARLRCSPMKGHSHVYWYRQLPEEGLKFMVYLQKENIIDESGMPKERFSAEFPKEGPSILRIQQVVRGDSAAYFCASSPTRTINEQFFGPGTRLTVL.

The CDR3 DNA sequence: TGCAGTGCTAGAGTGGGGTCGGGGCACACTGAAGCTTTCTTT. Translating it yields CSARVGSGHTEAFF. The V and J genes are TRBV20-1 and TRBJ1-1; a weak D match, TRBD1 (5 bases). The V gene's germline CDR1 is DFQATT and CDR2 SNEGSKA (reference sequence). This CDR3 has 14 amino acids. The V and J ends lost 1 base and 3 bases respectively, with 12 bases between them.

The V gene is TRBV6-4, the J gene TRBJ2-6; tentatively, D is TRBD1 or TRBD2 (6 bases each). CDR1 is MRHNA and CDR2 is SNTAGT in the germline V gene. V gave up 0 bases and J gave up 0 bases, with 12 bases separating them. The CDR3 runs to 18 residues. The CDR3 is CASSDSLRGVSGANVLTF. In DNA, the CDR3 is TGTGCCAGCAGTGACTCGCTTAGGGGGGTCTCTGGGGCCAACGTCCTGACTTTC.